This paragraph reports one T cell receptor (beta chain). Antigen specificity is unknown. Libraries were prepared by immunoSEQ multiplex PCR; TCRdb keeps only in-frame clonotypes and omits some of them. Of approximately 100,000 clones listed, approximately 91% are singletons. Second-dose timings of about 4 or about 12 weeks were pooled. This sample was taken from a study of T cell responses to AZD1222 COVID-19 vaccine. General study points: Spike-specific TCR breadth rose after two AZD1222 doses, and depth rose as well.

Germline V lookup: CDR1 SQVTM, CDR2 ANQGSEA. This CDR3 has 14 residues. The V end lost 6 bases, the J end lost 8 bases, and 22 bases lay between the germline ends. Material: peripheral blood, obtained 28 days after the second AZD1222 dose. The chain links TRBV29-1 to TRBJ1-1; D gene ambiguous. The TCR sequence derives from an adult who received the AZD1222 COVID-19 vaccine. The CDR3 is CSVRPRTGAGEAFF. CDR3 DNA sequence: TGCAGCGTGAGGCCCCGGACGGGCGCTGGGGAAGCTTTCTTT.